This T cell receptor (beta chain) was sequenced for a study of regulatory T cells in long-lasting Graves disease. Notes on the study in general: Repertoires from persistent disease leaned toward TRBV28, TRBJ1-2 and TRBJ2-5. Blood alone, not thyroid tissue, was studied. It is possible that accuracy was reduced by the small size of the sample.

Arm-PCR of CDR3 regions and iRepertoire HTBI primers were used to build TCR beta libraries. Methods used by the authors: Segment identification across samples yielded around 61 TRBV and around 13 TRBJ segments. TCRdb used MiXCR to reprocess the multiplex PCR reads, holding one entry per CDR3 protein. TCRdb, not the original authors, processed these V and J calls. This sample has over 650,000 distinct CDR3 sequences, with about 30% found just once. Time point: persistent/refractory GD, antithyroid drugs over 5 years with positive TRAb. From RNA extracted from PBMCs, the TCR library was made. Regarding this clonotype: Its antigen is not known. Given a much more abundant clone one base away, this may be a read error.

This CDR3 has 13 residues. J lost 5 bases, V lost 4 bases, and 3 bases had no gene match. CDR1 is SGDLS and CDR2 is YYNGEE in the germline V gene. This clonotype originated in a female donor with Graves disease. Here the sequenced sample was peripheral blood mononuclear cells (PBMCs), taken when the disease was refractory, from a patient treated with antithyroid drugs. This chain joins TRBV9 and TRBJ2-7, with TRBD2 matching over 10 bases. The DNA of the CDR3 is TGTGCCAGCAGCCCTAGCGGGAGCCACGAGCAGTACTTC. Its translation: CASSPSGSHEQYF. The variable domain in full, with the rest retrieved from reference TRBV9 and TRBJ2-7, is DSGVTQTPKHLITATGQRVTLRCSPRSGDLSVYWYQQSLDQGLQFLIQYYNGEERAKGNILERFSAQQFPDLHSELNLSSLELGDSALYFCASSPSGSHEQYFGPGTRLTVT.